What follows are 16 T cell receptor beta chains derived from one specimen sequenced in a study of Tregs in tolerant kidney transplant recipients (dated by TCRdb to between 2018 and 2021). The library was generated by the immunoSEQ multiplex PCR assay. TCRdb took over this immuneACCESS table, retaining in-frame rearrangements with V and J assigned. Such tables are incomplete; in checked studies, under half of the missing clones stem from an unresolved V gene, and the remainder is unexplained. This sample is represented by about 240,000 clones; 84% of them were singletons. The top ten hold less than 0.75% of the sample. Sequenced: CD4+ T cells from blood. The source of these receptors is a human donor in good health.

The V and J genes are TRBV6-5 and TRBJ2-5, with D perhaps TRBD2 (7 bases). CDR1 is MNHEY, CDR2 SVGAGI, per germline. Trimming left V 7 bases short and J 6 bases short, with 18 bases between. The CDR3 sequence is 14 residues long. CDR3 DNA sequence: TGTGCCAGCATCCAACAGGGAGGGGGACAGACCCAGTACTTC. This gives the protein CASIQQGGGQTQYF.

The chain recombines TRBV6-6 with TRBJ2-7; 10 bases fit TRBD1. Germline V CDR1 and CDR2: MNHNY, SVGAGI (reference sequence). The V segment lost 7 bases and the J segment 7 bases; nucleotides outside the gene matches: 10. This CDR3 has 14 residues. The CDR3 spells CASNRDPGQGEQYF. CDR3 sequence (DNA): TGTGCCAGCAATCGAGACCCGGGACAGGGGGAGCAGTACTTC.

The chain uses TRBV5-1 and TRBJ2-5; maybe TRBD2 (6 bases). Deletions cut 4 bases from V and 5 bases from J, with 24 bases between. CDR3 length: 17 amino acids. The V gene's germline CDR1 is SGHRS and CDR2 YFSETQ. Here the CDR3 DNA reads TGCGCCAGCAGCGCAACCCTTGTAGGAGGGGTCTGGGAGACCCAGTACTTC. Its protein is CASSATLVGGVWETQYF. Based on the CDR3 plus reference TRBV5-1 and TRBJ2-5, the full variable domain is KAGVTQTPRYLIKTRGQQVTLSCSPISGHRSVSWYQQTPGQGLQFLFEYFSETQRNKGNFPGRFSGRQFSNSRSEMNVSTLELGDSALYLCASSATLVGGVWETQYFGPGTRLLVL.

The V gene is TRBV4-1, the J gene TRBJ1-5; tentative D call: TRBD1 (5 bases). Germline assignment: CDR1 MGHRA and CDR2 YSYEKL. V was shortened by 7 bases and J by 6 bases, with 22 bases between the two germline ends. The CDR3 loop spans 16 amino acids. The CDR3 region has the DNA TGCGCCAGCAACCCCGGACAAGCGGGGCGACGTCAGCCCCAGCATTTT. Protein sequence: CASNPGQAGRRQPQHF.

The chain employs TRBV27 and TRBJ2-1; 13 positions match TRBD2. Per germline, CDR1 MNHEY and CDR2 SMNVEV (reference sequence). V lost 5 bases and J lost 0; bases outside the gene matches: 16. CDR3 size: 21 residues. Written as DNA, the CDR3 is TGTGCCAGCAGTCGCCCGTCGCCAGGGACTAGCGGGGTAGGCTCCTACAATGAGCAGTTCTTC. It is translated as CASSRPSPGTSGVGSYNEQFF.

This chain connects TRBV29-1 to TRBJ2-7, with a possible D match to TRBD1 (6 bases). The CDR3 contains 15 residues. The germline CDR1 and CDR2 sequences are SQVTM and ANQGSEA. V gave up 6 bases and J gave up 4 bases, with 22 bases separating them. The CDR3 DNA follows: TGCAGCGTGTACAAGGGGGACACAGGCCTTTACGAGCAGTACTTC. Translating gives CSVYKGDTGLYEQYF.

This chain joins TRBV11-2 and TRBJ1-6; 8 bases match TRBD1. The CDR3 is 15 residues long. The V gene's germline CDR1 is SGHAT and CDR2 FQNNGV. Trimming removed 5 bases from V and 4 bases from J; junction bases left unmatched: 4. CDR3 in DNA: TGTGCCAGCAGCCCGGGACAGGCTTATAATTCACCCCTCCACTTT. The encoded protein is CASSPGQAYNSPLHF.

The chain employs TRBV6-5 and TRBJ1-6; D gene ambiguous. CDR3 length: 12 residues. Germline V gives CDR1 MNHEY, CDR2 SVGAGI. V lost 2 bases, J lost 10 bases, and 6 bases lay in between. CDR3 DNA: TGTGCCAGCAGTTACGCAAAATCACCCCTCCACTTT. Protein: CASSYAKSPLHF.

The J gene is TRBJ1-1, the V gene TRBV7-9, with a weak D call TRBD1 (6 bases). There are 14 residues in the CDR3. The germline CDR1 and CDR2 sequences are SEHNR and FQNEAQ (reference sequence). Trimming stripped 1 base from V and 3 bases from J, with 9 bases between. The CDR3 coding sequence is TGTGCCAGCAGCTTAGATGGGGGGCACACTGAAGCTTTCTTT. Its translation is CASSLDGGHTEAFF. The full variable domain, completed using reference TRBV7-9 and TRBJ1-1, is DTGVSQNPRHKITKRGQNVTFRCDPISEHNRLYWYRQTLGQGPEFLTYFQNEAQLEKSRLLSDRFSAERPKGSFSTLEIQRTEQGDSAMYLCASSLDGGHTEAFFGQGTRLTVV.

The chain employs TRBV7-8 and TRBJ1-3, with D possibly being TRBD1 (6 bases). Germline lookup yields CDR1 SGHVS and CDR2 FQNEAQ. The CDR3 spans 17 residues. Trimming cost V 5 bases and J 0 bases, with 17 bases left between them. CDR3 sequence reads: CASSVSQGYLSGNTIYF. The CDR3, as DNA: TGTGCCAGCAGCGTCAGTCAGGGGTACCTCTCTGGAAACACCATATATTTT.

The V gene is TRBV4-1, the J gene TRBJ1-5, with unresolved D. Germline V gene sequence: CDR1 MGHRA, CDR2 YSYEKL. The CDR3 has 18 amino acids. V lost 4 bases and J lost 5, with 24 bases in between. DNA for the CDR3: TGCGCCAGCAGCCCCCAAAAGGGCACGAGAAGGAGCGATCAGCCCCAGCATTTT. Its protein is CASSPQKGTRRSDQPQHF.

The V gene is TRBV9, the J gene TRBJ1-1, with D perhaps TRBD1 (6 bases). V lost 5 bases, J lost 3 bases, and 14 bases lay in between. In germline, CDR1 is SGDLS, CDR2 YYNGEE. The CDR3 covers 14 residues. CDR3 amino acids: CASRTGPSDTEAFF. In nucleotides, the CDR3 is TGTGCCAGCAGGACAGGCCCCTCGGACACTGAAGCTTTCTTT.

This chain connects TRBV18 to TRBJ2-1; 8 bases align to TRBD1. The V gene's germline CDR1 is KGHSH and CDR2 LQKENI. The CDR3 has 17 amino acids. Trimming removed 0 bases from V and 4 bases from J; junction bases left unmatched: 8. CDR3: CASSPPIGQGGYNEQFF. The CDR3 bases are TGTGCCAGCTCACCACCAATAGGACAGGGAGGTTACAATGAGCAGTTCTTC.

This clone has a single count. The chain uses TRBV7-9 and TRBJ2-7; 10 bases line up with TRBD2. The CDR3 covers 15 residues. The germline CDR1 and CDR2 sequences are SEHNR and FQNEAQ (reference sequence). Germline trimming cut 1 base from V and 6 bases from J; bases unmatched to any gene: 6. This CDR3 reads CASSLDGLAGAEQYF. CDR3 sequence (DNA): TGTGCCAGCAGCTTAGACGGGCTAGCGGGAGCCGAGCAGTACTTC.

J is TRBJ2-7 and V is TRBV11-2; D may match TRBD1 or TRBD2 (5 bases each). The CDR3 spans 15 residues. The V end lost 5 bases, the J end lost 0 bases, and 14 bases lay between the germline ends. Germline V gene data show CDR1 as SGHAT and CDR2 as FQNNGV. DNA of the CDR3: TGTGCCAGCAGCCCCAGTGGGGGTAACTCCTACGAGCAGTACTTC. Residues: CASSPSGGNSYEQYF.

This rearrangement joins TRBV6-4 to TRBJ1-1; no definite D call. The V gene's germline CDR1 is MRHNA and CDR2 SNTAGT. This CDR3 has 13 residues. The V end lost 9 bases, the J end lost 1 base, and 12 bases lay between the germline ends. CDR3 amino acids: CASRRTWNTEAFF. The CDR3 nucleotides are TGTGCCAGTAGACGGACCTGGAACACTGAAGCTTTCTTT.